Listed below are T cell receptor beta chains from one sample, sequenced in a study of breast tumors, draining lymph nodes, adjacent tissues. TCRdb re-derived calls from the multiplex PCR reads in MiXCR, one entry per CDR3 protein. This repertoire shows more than 15,000 distinct CDR3 sequences, 63% found once; its top ten account for 15% to 25%. The specimen was tumor-adjacent breast tissue. These receptors all stem from a female donor with breast cancer. Some clones in this sample may be carry-over from other donors' samples. Each CDR3 is given with its conserved first and last residue. Each record gives: J gene, CDR3 length, V gene, D gene, clone size, CDR3 DNA, CDR3 protein. The D gene is left open where the match is weak. Clone size is not always given. Where it is, it says once, few, many or a class for expanded clones.

TRBJ1-5 | 13 | TRBV10-3 | . | . | TGTGCCATCAGTGAGTCCGGGAATCAGCCCCAGCATTTT | CAISESGNQPQHF
TRBJ1-5 | 12 | TRBV29-1 | . | . | TGCAGCGTTGAAGGGGACAATCAGCCCCAGCATTTT | CSVEGDNQPQHF
TRBJ1-2 | 13 | TRBV4-1 | . | . | TGCGCCAGCAGCCATGGGACATACTATGGCTACACCTTC | CASSHGTYYGYTF
TRBJ2-2 | 13 | TRBV6-1 | TRBD1 | few | TGTGCCACCACAACAGGGGTCCACGGGGAGCTGTTTTTT | CATTTGVHGELFF
TRBJ2-7 | 12 | TRBV20-1 | . | . | TGCAGCGCTAGAAGGGGGTCTTACGAGCAGTACTTC | CSARRGSYEQYF
TRBJ1-5 | 13 | TRBV7-2 | . | medium-sized | TGTGCCAGCAGCTCCCAATTGGGACAGCCCCAGCATTTT | CASSSQLGQPQHF
TRBJ2-7 | 12 | TRBV18 | . | medium-sized | TGTGCCAGCTCACCACCATCTCACGAGCAGTACTTC | CASSPPSHEQYF
TRBJ1-5 | 18 | TRBV10-1 | TRBD1 | many | TGCGCCAGCATGTGGACAGGGGGATTGTTTAATAGCAATCAGCCCCAGCATTTT | CASMWTGGLFNSNQPQHF
TRBJ2-7 | 14 | TRBV7-9 | . | . | TGTGCCAGCAGCTTTCCGGGGGAAGGTACCGAGCAGTACTTC | CASSFPGEGTEQYF
TRBJ2-5 | 11 | TRBV20-1 | . | once | TGCAGTGCTGTCCATGGAGAGACCCAGTACTTC | CSAVHGETQYF
TRBJ1-5 | 16 | TRBV20-1 | . | medium-sized | TGCAGTGCTAGGATTGGGAACAGAGATAGCAATCAGCCCCAGCATTTT | CSARIGNRDSNQPQHF
TRBJ2-7 | 15 | TRBV25-1 | TRBD1 | many | TGTGCCAGCAGTGACACAGGGGCCTCATCCTACGAGCAGTACTTC | CASSDTGASSYEQYF
TRBJ1-3 | 15 | TRBV20-1 | TRBD1 | . | TGCAGTGCTAGAGTGACAGGGGTCGGTGGAAACACCATATATTTT | CSARVTGVGGNTIYF
TRBJ2-1 | 15 | TRBV7-2 | . | medium-sized | TGTGCCAGCAGCTTAGTGATTGGGGTCGGGTATGAGCAGTTCTTC | CASSLVIGVGYEQFF
TRBJ2-7 | 15 | TRBV7-3 | . | . | TGTGCCAGCAGCGACTTAAGCAGGATCGCAGGGGAGCAGTACTTC | CASSDLSRIAGEQYF
TRBJ2-1 | 16 | TRBV20-1 | TRBD2 | . | TGCAGTGCTCTAGCCCCTAGCGGGGGGTACTACAATGAGCAGTTCTTC | CSALAPSGGYYNEQFF
TRBJ2-5 | 12 | TRBV12-3/TRBV12-4 | . | . | TGTGCCAGCAGTTTCAACAAAGAGACCCAGTACTTC | CASSFNKETQYF
TRBJ2-2 | 14 | TRBV19 | TRBD2 | . | TGTGCCAGTAACAAAAAACGGGGGGCCGGGGAGCTGTTTTTT | CASNKKRGAGELFF
TRBJ1-5 | 19 | TRBV4-2 | TRBD1 | medium-sized | TGTGCCAGCAGCCAGGGGACAGGGGGCGGGGGAGGTTGGAATCAGCCCCAGCATTTT | CASSQGTGGGGGWNQPQHF
TRBJ2-7 | 13 | TRBV2 | TRBD1 | . | TGTGCCAGCAGTGAGGGGACAGGGAACGAGCAGTACTTC | CASSEGTGNEQYF
TRBJ2-7 | 14 | TRBV7-9 | TRBD2 | . | TGTGCCAGCAGCAGGACTAGCGGGAGTTACGAGCAGTACTTC | CASSRTSGSYEQYF
TRBJ1-6 | 15 | TRBV3-1 | . | medium-sized | TGTGCCAGCAGCCTGGCCGCAGGGCTTAACTCACCCCTCCACTTT | CASSLAAGLNSPLHF
TRBJ2-5 | 13 | TRBV7-8 | . | . | TGTGCCAGCAGCGCCTATCAGGGAGAGACCCAGTACTTC | CASSAYQGETQYF
TRBJ2-5 | 14 | TRBV7-9 | TRBD1 | . | TGTGCCAGCAGCTTGACAGGGGTAGGGGAGACCCAGTACTTC | CASSLTGVGETQYF
TRBJ1-2 | 15 | TRBV5-6 | . | . | TGTGCCAGCAGCTATCCGGCAGTCCGCGACTATGGCTACACCTTC | CASSYPAVRDYGYTF
TRBJ2-3 | 14 | TRBV6-1 | . | many | TGTGCCAGCAGATCAGGGTTCGGGACAGATACGCAGTATTTT | CASRSGFGTDTQYF
TRBJ1-6 | 14 | TRBV10-3 | TRBD1 | few | TGTGCCATTTCTGGACAGGAGATTAATTCACCCCTCCACTTT | CAISGQEINSPLHF
TRBJ2-3 | 14 | TRBV20-1 | TRBD2 | . | TGCAGTGCCCCAACTAGCGGGACCACGGATACGCAGTATTTT | CSAPTSGTTDTQYF
TRBJ2-7 | 14 | TRBV4-1 | TRBD1 | medium-sized | TGCGCCAGCAGCGAACGACAGGGGCCCTACGAGCAGTACTTC | CASSERQGPYEQYF